This TCR beta chain stems from a study of T cells expressing NK-cell markers. Study-wide background: Sorted CD3+CD56-NKG2C+, CD3+CD56+NKG2C- and CD3+CD56+NKG2C+ T cells were the source of the TCR beta repertoires. HCMV serostatus: seven of eight sequenced donors positive, one negative.

General observations from the study: Also leading the CD3+CD56-NKG2C+ fraction in a few donors were these clonotypes.

Comment on this clonotype: Its antigen is not known.

The germline V gene encodes CDR1 SGHNT and CDR2 YYREEE (reference sequence). The CDR3 sequence is 14 residues long. For each CDR3 protein, TCRdb gives one entry from its re-call of the 5' RACE reads, without DNA. The sample has roughly 280,000 distinct CDR3 sequences. The chain combines TRBV5-4 with TRBJ2-3. The origin of this receptor is a man in his late teens or twenties in good health. Material: blood T cells: a sorted CD56 or NKG2C T cell subset, CD4+ or CD8+ T cells, or bulk PBMC T cells (not recorded which). CDR3 loop: CASSPRTSTDTQYF. Full variable domain (missing parts from reference TRBV5-4 and TRBJ2-3): ETGVTQSPTHLIKTRGQQVTLRCSSQSGHNTVSWYQQALGQGPQFIFQYYREEENGRGNFPPRFSGLQFPNYSSELNVNALELDDSALYLCASSPRTSTDTQYFGPGTRLTVL.